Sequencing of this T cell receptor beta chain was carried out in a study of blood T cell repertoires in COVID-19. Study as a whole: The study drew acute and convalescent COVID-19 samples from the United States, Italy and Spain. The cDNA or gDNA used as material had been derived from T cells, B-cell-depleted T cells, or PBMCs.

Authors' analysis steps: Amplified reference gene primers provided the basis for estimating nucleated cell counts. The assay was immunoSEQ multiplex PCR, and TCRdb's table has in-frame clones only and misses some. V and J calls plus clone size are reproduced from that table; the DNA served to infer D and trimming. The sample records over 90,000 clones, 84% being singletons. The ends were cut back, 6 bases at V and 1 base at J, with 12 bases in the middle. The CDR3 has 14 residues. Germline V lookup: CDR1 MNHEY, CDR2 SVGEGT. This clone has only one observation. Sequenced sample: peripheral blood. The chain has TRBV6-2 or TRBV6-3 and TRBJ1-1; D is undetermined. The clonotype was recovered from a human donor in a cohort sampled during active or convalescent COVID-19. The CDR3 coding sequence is TGTGCCAGCAGCCCCCGGACTTCGAACACTGAAGCTTTCTTT. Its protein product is CASSPRTSNTEAFF.